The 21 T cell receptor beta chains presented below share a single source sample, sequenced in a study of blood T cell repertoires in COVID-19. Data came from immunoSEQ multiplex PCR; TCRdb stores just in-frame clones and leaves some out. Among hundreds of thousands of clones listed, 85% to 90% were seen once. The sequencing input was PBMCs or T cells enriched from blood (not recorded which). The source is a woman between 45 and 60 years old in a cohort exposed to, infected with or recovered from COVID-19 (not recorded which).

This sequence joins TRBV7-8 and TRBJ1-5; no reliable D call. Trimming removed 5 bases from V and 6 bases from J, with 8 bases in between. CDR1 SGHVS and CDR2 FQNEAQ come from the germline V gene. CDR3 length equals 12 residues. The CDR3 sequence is CASSPAGQPQHF. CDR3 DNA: TGTGCCAGCAGCCCCGCGGGTCAGCCCCAGCATTTT.

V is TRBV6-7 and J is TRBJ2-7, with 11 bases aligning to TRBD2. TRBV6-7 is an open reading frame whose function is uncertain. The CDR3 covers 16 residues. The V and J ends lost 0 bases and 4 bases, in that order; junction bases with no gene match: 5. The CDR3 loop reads CASSYSGLAGSYEQYF. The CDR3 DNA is TGTGCCAGCAGTTACTCAGGACTAGCGGGCAGTTACGAGCAGTACTTC.

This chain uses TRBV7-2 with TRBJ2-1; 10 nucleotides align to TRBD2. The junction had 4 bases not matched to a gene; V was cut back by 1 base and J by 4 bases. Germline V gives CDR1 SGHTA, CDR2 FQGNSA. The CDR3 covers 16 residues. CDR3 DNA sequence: TGTGCCAGCAGCTTAGAAGGTAGCGGGGGGTACAATGAGCAGTTCTTC. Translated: CASSLEGSGGYNEQFF.

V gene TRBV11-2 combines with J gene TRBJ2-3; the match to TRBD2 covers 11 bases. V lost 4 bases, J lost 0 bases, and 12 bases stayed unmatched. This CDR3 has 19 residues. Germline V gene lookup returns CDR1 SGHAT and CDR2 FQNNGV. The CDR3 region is CASSYLPGLAATSTDTQYF. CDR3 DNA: TGTGCCAGCAGCTACCTCCCGGGACTAGCGGCGACTAGCACAGATACGCAGTATTTT.

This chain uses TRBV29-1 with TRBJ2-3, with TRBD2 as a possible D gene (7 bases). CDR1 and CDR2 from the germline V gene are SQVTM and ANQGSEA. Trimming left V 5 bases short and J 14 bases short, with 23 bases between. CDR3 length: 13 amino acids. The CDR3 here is CSVRGGGGENWYF. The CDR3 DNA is TGCAGCGTTCGAGGGGGAGGGGGAGAGAATTGGTATTTT.

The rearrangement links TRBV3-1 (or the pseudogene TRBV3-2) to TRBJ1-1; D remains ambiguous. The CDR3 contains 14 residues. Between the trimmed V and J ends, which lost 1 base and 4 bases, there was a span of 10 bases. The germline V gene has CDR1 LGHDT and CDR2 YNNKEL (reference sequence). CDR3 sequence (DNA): TGTGCCAGCAGCCAAGTAGGCCGGAGCACTGAAGCTTTCTTT. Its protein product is CASSQVGRSTEAFF.

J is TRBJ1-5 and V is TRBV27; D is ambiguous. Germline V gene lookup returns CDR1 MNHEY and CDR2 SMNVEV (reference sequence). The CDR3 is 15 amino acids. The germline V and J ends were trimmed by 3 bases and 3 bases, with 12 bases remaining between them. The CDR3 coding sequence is TGTGCCAGCAGTTTGGAGGGTACCTTCAATCAGCCCCAGCATTTT. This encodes CASSLEGTFNQPQHF.

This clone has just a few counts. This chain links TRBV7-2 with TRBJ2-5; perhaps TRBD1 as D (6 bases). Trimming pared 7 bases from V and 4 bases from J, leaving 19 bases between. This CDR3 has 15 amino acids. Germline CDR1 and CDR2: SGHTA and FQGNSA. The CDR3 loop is CASTPQGGHGETQYF. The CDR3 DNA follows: TGTGCCAGCACCCCCCAAGGGGGTCATGGAGAGACCCAGTACTTC.

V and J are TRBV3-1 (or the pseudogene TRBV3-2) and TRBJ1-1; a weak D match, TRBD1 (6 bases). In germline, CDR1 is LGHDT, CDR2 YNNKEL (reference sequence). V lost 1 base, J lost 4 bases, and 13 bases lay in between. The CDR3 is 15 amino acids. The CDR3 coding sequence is TGTGCCAGCAGCCAAGGCGCAGGGGCTCCCACTGAAGCTTTCTTT. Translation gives CASSQGAGAPTEAFF.

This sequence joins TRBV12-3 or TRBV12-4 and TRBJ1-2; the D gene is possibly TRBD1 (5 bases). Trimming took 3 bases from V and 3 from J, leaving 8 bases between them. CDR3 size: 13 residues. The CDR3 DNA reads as TGTGCCAGCAGTTTCCAAGGGGACTATGGCTACACCTTC. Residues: CASSFQGDYGYTF.

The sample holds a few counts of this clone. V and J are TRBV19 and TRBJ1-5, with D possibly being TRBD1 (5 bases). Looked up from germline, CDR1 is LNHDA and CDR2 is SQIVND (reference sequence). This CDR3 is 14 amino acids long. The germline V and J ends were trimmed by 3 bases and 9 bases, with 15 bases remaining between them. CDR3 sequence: CASSMGPGLPPQHF. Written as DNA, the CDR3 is TGTGCCAGTAGTATGGGTCCGGGACTGCCGCCCCAGCATTTT.

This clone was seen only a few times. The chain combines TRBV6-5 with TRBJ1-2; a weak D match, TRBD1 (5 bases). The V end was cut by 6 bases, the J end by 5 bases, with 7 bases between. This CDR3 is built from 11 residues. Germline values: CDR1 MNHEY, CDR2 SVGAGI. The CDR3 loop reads CASRTGYGYTF. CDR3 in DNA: TGTGCCAGCAGAACAGGTTATGGCTACACCTTC.

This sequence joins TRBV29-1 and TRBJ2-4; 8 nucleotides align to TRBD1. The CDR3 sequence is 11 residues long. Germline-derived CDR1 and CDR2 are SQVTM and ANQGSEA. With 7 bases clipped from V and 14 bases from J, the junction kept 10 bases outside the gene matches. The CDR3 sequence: CSAGDRRVEYF. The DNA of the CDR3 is TGCAGCGCCGGGGACAGGCGGGTTGAGTACTTC.

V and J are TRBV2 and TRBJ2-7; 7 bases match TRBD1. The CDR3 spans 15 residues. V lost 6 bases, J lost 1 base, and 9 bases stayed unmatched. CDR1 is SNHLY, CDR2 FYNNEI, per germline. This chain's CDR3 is CASRRGGLGSYEQYF. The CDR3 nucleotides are TGTGCCAGCAGAAGAGGGGGCTTGGGATCCTACGAGCAGTACTTC.

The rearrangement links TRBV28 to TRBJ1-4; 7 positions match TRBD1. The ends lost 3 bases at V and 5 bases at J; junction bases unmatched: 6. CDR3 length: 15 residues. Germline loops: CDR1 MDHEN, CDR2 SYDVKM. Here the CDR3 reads CASSFTGAGNEKLFF. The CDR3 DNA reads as TGTGCCAGCAGTTTTACAGGGGCGGGAAATGAAAAACTGTTTTTT.

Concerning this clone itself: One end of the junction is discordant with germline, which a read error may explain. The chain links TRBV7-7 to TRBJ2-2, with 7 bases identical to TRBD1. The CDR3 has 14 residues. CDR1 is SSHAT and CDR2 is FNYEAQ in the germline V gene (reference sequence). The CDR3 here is CASSFGQGAGELFF. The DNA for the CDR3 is TGTGCTAGCAGCTTTGGGCAGGGGGCCGGGGAGCTGTTTTTT. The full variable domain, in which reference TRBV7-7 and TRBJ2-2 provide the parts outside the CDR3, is GAGVSQSPRYKVTKRGQDVTLRCDPISSHATLYWYQQALGQGPEFLTYFNYEAQPDKSGLPSDRFSAERPEGSISTLTIQRTEQRDSAMYRCASSFGQGAGELFFGEGSRLTVL.

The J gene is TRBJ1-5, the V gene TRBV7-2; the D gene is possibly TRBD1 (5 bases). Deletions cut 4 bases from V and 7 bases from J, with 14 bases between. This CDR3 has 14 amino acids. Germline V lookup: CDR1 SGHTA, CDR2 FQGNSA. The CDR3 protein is CASSSTGRAQPQHF. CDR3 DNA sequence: TGTGCCAGCAGCTCCACAGGCCGGGCCCAGCCCCAGCATTTT.

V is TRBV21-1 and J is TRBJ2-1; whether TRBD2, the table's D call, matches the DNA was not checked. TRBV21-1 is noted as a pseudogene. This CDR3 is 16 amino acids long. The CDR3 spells CASSKVLRGGLGEQFF. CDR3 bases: TGTGCCAGCAGCAAAGTGTTACGGGGGGGCCTAGGGGAGCAGTTCTTC.

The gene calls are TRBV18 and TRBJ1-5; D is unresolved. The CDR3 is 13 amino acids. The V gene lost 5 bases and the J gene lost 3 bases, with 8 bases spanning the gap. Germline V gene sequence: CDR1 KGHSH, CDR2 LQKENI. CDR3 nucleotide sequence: TGTGCCAGCTCAGAGGGCATCAATCAGCCCCAGCATTTT. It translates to CASSEGINQPQHF.

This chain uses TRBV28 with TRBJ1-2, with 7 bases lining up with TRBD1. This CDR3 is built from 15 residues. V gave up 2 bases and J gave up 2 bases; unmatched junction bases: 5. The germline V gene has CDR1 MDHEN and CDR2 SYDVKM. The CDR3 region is CASSLAPQGNYGYTF. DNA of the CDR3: TGTGCCAGCAGTTTAGCCCCACAGGGGAACTATGGCTACACCTTC.

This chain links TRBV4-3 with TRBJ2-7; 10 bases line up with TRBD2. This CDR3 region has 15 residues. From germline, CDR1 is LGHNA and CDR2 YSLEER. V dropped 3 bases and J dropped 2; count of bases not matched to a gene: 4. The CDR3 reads CASSHTSGNAYEQYF. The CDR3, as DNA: TGCGCCAGCAGCCATACTAGCGGGAACGCCTACGAGCAGTACTTC.